The entry that follows covers one T cell receptor (beta chain) sequence. In its sample, this clonotype was seen many times. Its cognate antigen has yet to be identified. Per-base quality was not reported, and no clone a single base away is much larger than it. The sample originates from a study of human T cells and chemical hapten exposure listed by TCRdb under 2021. Turning to the overall study: For sensitization, 2% DPC in acetone was applied to a roughly 2 cm by roughly 2 cm area of upper inner arm skin. Throughout the approximately 24-week study period, patients were also given weekly therapeutic DPC doses on the scalp. This study followed changes in the peripheral blood TCR repertoire in vivo during primary and secondary sensitization of alopecia patients to the hapten diphenylcyclopropenone (DPC). For TCR sequencing, blood came from 25 to 35 alopecia patients at anywhere from one to four time points (pre-sensitization, 2, 6 and 24 weeks). From each blood RNA sample, both TCR alpha and TCR beta chains were sequenced. Libraries were combined into a pool for sequencing, and differences in TCR yield between samples came mainly from small differences in library volumes within the pool. Patch testing was performed on the upper back with Finn chambers containing 0.01% DPC, and the patch tests were scored after 6 days according to International Contact Dermatitis Research Group standards. The mostly female patient cohort included alopecia areata with under or over 50% scalp involvement, alopecia totalis and alopecia universalis. Blood samples were taken from patients before sensitization (week 0) and at 2, 6 and about 24 weeks after DPC sensitization. Findings and caveats that apply to the study as a whole: Significantly more large CDR3 similarity clusters were formed by expanded TCRs than by pre-sensitization or healthy control sets, consistent with antigen-driven responses. Alopecia, a presumed autoimmune disease, was present in all patients, so the immune response of the patients might differ from that of healthy individuals. The number of TCRs above 1 in 1000 frequency did not change with DPC sensitization; there was no evidence of global repertoire structure alterations. A positive correlation was found between the number of PT1 expanded TCRs and patch test score, with significance reached at thresholds 8, 16 and 32 but not 4. Repeated subsampling changed both the strength of the expansion versus patch-test correlation and the threshold at which the correlation became significant.

The protocol used for the library was RACE. The instrument given in TCRdb is NextSeq 500. During library preparation, unique molecular identifiers were attached to individual cDNA molecules so that TCRs could be counted in a quantitative, reproducible way. Per the original workflow: A median of about 89,000 TCRs per sample was observed, with a range of about 20,000 to 750,000. V, J and CDR3 annotation of the TCR reads was performed with the Decombinator software suite. For PS versus PT1 abundance plots, all samples were subsampled to the same number of TCRs (28,000). TCRs were defined as expanded if absent before sensitization and observed at least eight times at the 2-week time point. TCRdb redid the processing of the public reads, applying fastp at Q25 and MiXCR, and retained in-frame beta chains. Every distinct CDR3 protein forms one entry, paired with its most common genes and DNA. For this entry, the V and J calls and clone size follow TCRdb and not the study's own pipeline. This sample gives roughly 38,000 distinct CDR3 sequences in total; 10% to 15% of them show up just once. Clones ranked in the top ten supply approximately 1.9% of the sample.

The sample's time point, from its label and the paper: pre-sensitization, week 0. Reading the label with the study, this specimen's treatment or condition is: therapeutic diphenylcyclopropenone sensitization with weekly scalp DPC. Total RNA was extracted from unfractionated whole blood collected in Tempus Blood RNA tubes. At every patch-test visit, the blood draw took place before the patch test was put on. Patients were eligible if aged 18 to 70, diagnosed with alopecia and judged suitable for DPC therapy, and pregnant patients were excluded. The junction shows trimming of 4 bases on V and 3 bases on J, plus 14 bases between the germline ends. For CDR1 and CDR2, the germline V gene lists SGHRS and YFSETQ. The CDR3 holds 15 amino acids from the cysteine to the phenylalanine. Only CDR3 DNA is held: 45 bases, read in frame from base 1.

The sample consisted of whole blood, taken in connection with sensitization to the hapten diphenylcyclopropenone (DPC). Here the chain combines TRBV5-1 and TRBJ1-5; matching of 5 bases hints at TRBD1 as the D gene. This TCR was recovered from a woman aged 40 to 50 with alopecia areata. Some clones in this sample may be carry-over from other donors' samples. The DNA sequence is given as TGCGCCAGCAGCCCGGGGGGGATTCTCAATCAGCCCCAGCATTTT. This yields the protein CASSPGGILNQPQHF. With the rest looked up from the reference TRBV5-1 and TRBJ1-5 genes rather than sequenced, the full variable domain is KAGVTQTPRYLIKTRGQQVTLSCSPISGHRSVSWYQQTPGQGLQFLFEYFSETQRNKGNFPGRFSGRQFSNSRSEMNVSTLELGDSALYLCASSPGGILNQPQHFGDGTRLSIL.